Below, one T cell receptor (beta chain) is given with its context. The target antigen is unknown. These data belong to a study of Ad26.COV2.S vaccination and SARS-CoV-2 variants. On the study more broadly: Sample donor was a member of the COV1001 Ad26.COV2.S trial arm. Administration of Ad26.COV2.S was intramuscular, either once or twice 56 days apart. General study results and limits: Comparability of non-spike TCR breadth was observed across vaccine and placebo recipients.

The treatment denotes: 15 to 20 received Ad26.COV2.S at low or high dose, single or two shots; about five received placebo; per-sample allocation not given. Each sample was drawn 63 days after the first injection (of vaccine or placebo). Repertoires were generated with immunoSEQ multiplex PCR, while TCRdb's copy carries only in-frame clones and drops some. This table has approximately 480,000 clones, around 88% appearing once. The ends lost 6 bases at V and 6 bases at J; junction bases unmatched: 9. Germline CDR1 and CDR2: KGHSH and LQKENI. There are 15 residues in the CDR3. Sequencing was performed on peripheral blood, taken in a trial of Ad26.COV2.S vaccine versus placebo. V and J are TRBV18 and TRBJ1-5; TRBD1 matches 9 bases. The receptor comes from a person between 18 and 59 years old who received the Ad26.COV2.S COVID-19 vaccine or a placebo. The CDR3 DNA is TGTGCCAGCTCGGCCGGGACAGGGATCGCTCAGCCCCAGCATTTT. Translating it yields CASSAGTGIAQPQHF. The variable domain in full, with the rest retrieved from reference TRBV18 and TRBJ1-5, is NAGVMQNPRHLVRRRGQEARLRCSPMKGHSHVYWYRQLPEEGLKFMVYLQKENIIDESGMPKERFSAEFPKEGPSILRIQQVVRGDSAAYFCASSAGTGIAQPQHFGDGTRLSIL.